The 20 T cell receptor beta chains reported below all come from one sample, sequenced in a study of T-cell reconstitution after alpha-beta-depleted transplantation in children. Library preparation (for TCRbeta) was performed with unique molecular identifiers. TCRdb redid the calling of the PCR reads with MiXCR, one entry per CDR3 protein. The sample lists roughly 570,000 distinct CDR3 sequences, 25% to 30% occurring once. The material sequenced was PBMCs, taken before TCRalphabeta/CD19-depleted stem cell transplant. These receptors all come from a boy in the first two years of life with Wiskott-Aldrich syndrome, due to receive a stem cell transplant.

This chain uses TRBV20-1 with TRBJ2-7, with 9 bases that match TRBD1. The V and J ends lost 1 base and 0 bases, in that order; junction bases with no gene match: 1. Germline CDR1 is DFQATT and CDR2 is SNEGSKA (reference sequence). The CDR3 runs 14 residues. The CDR3, as DNA: TGCAGTGCTAGAGCGACAGGGGGCTCCTACGAGCAGTACTTC. Amino acids: CSARATGGSYEQYF.

The sample holds a few counts of this clonotype. This chain uses TRBV29-1 with TRBJ2-7; D gene uncertain. V was shortened by 5 bases and J by 1 base, with 9 bases between the two germline ends. CDR1 SQVTM and CDR2 ANQGSEA come from the germline V gene. The CDR3 covers 12 residues. DNA for the CDR3: TGCAGCGTTCGTACTACTTCCTACGAGCAGTACTTC. Protein: CSVRTTSYEQYF.

The chain carries TRBV5-1 and TRBJ2-1, with D perhaps matching TRBD2 (6 bases). The V end lost 5 bases, the J end lost 9 bases, and 12 bases lay between the germline ends. The CDR3 covers 12 residues. The V gene's germline CDR1 is SGHRS and CDR2 YFSETQ. The CDR3 DNA sequence: TGCGCCAGCAGTGTAGAGGGAGGTGAGCAGTTCTTC. Protein product: CASSVEGGEQFF.

This clonotype was counted between two and nine times. The rearrangement links TRBV29-1 to TRBJ1-2; no definite D call. V gave up 2 bases and J gave up 0 bases, with 4 bases separating them. The CDR3 is made up of 12 amino acids. The germline V gene has CDR1 SQVTM and CDR2 ANQGSEA. The CDR3 protein is CSVERANYGYTF. The CDR3 coding sequence is TGCAGCGTTGAACGGGCTAACTATGGCTACACCTTC.

The chain joins TRBV20-1 to TRBJ2-1; 10 bases are a match to TRBD2. J lost 9 bases, V lost 0 bases, and 8 bases had no gene match. Germline lookup yields CDR1 DFQATT and CDR2 SNEGSKA (reference sequence). The CDR3 runs 15 residues. The DNA for the CDR3 is TGCAGTGCTAGAGATCCGATAGCGGGAGGAGGTGAGCAGTTCTTC. Its protein is CSARDPIAGGGEQFF.

This clonotype was detected only a few times. CDR3 in DNA: TGTGCCACCAGCCGACCATCCGGCACAGATACGCAGTATTTT. Its protein product is CATSRPSGTDTQYF. V is TRBV15 and J is TRBJ2-3; D ambiguous. The CDR3 extends over 14 amino acids. Between the trimmed V and J ends, which lost 5 bases and 1 base, there was a span of 10 bases. In germline, CDR1 is LNHNV, CDR2 YYDKDF (reference sequence).

DNA of the CDR3: TGTGCCAGCAGCTCCGAGACAGGGGCCTACAATGAGCAGTTCTTC. It codes for CASSSETGAYNEQFF. The J gene is TRBJ2-1, the V gene TRBV5-5, with TRBD1 matching 8 bases. Per germline, CDR1 SGHKS and CDR2 YYEKEE (reference sequence). This CDR3 has 15 amino acids. J lost 2 bases, V lost 3 bases, and 4 bases had no gene match.

Here the CDR3 DNA reads TGTGCCAGCAGTTATGCAGCAGTTTCCTACGAGCAGTACTTC. As protein: CASSYAAVSYEQYF. This chain joins TRBV6-5 and TRBJ2-7; D gene uncertain. Trimming took off 3 bases at V and 1 base at J, with 10 bases between the two ends. Germline CDR1 is MNHEY and CDR2 is SVGAGI. This CDR3 region has 14 residues.

This clonotype was observed a few times. V usage is TRBV7-2 and J usage is TRBJ2-1, with D possibly matching TRBD2 (5 bases). V was trimmed by 3 bases and J by 1 base, leaving 10 bases between them. CDR3 size: 15 residues. Germline CDR1 is SGHTA and CDR2 is FQGNSA. The DNA for the CDR3 is TGTGCCAGCAGCTTTGAGGGCCAATCCTACAATGAGCAGTTCTTC. Translation: CASSFEGQSYNEQFF.

This rearrangement joins TRBV4-1 to TRBJ2-7; the match to TRBD2 covers 11 bases. The CDR3 length is 16 residues. V lost 0 bases and J lost 7; bases outside the gene matches: 8. Germline-derived CDR1 and CDR2 are MGHRA and YSYEKL. The CDR3 DNA follows: TGCGCCAGCAGCCAAGATCCACCTAGCGGGAGGCGGGAGCAGTACTTC. It codes for CASSQDPPSGRREQYF.

The table lists this clonotype with a few counts. V and J are TRBV6-5 and TRBJ2-2, with 11 bases that match TRBD2. Trimming took 2 bases from V and 12 from J; bases not matched to a gene: 11. There are 16 residues in the CDR3. Germline V gene sequence: CDR1 MNHEY, CDR2 SVGAGI. The CDR3 reads CASSYRLAGWNEKLFF. CDR3 nucleotide sequence: TGTGCCAGCAGTTACAGACTAGCGGGATGGAACGAGAAGCTGTTTTTT.

This chain joins TRBV10-3 and TRBJ2-1; 10 bases are shared with TRBD2. The CDR3 loop spans 15 amino acids. Germline V CDR1 and CDR2: ENHRY, SYGVKD. V lost 2 bases and J lost 6; bases outside the gene matches: 4. CDR3 residues: CAISEVKREGNEQFF. CDR3 DNA sequence: TGTGCCATCAGTGAGGTCAAGCGGGAGGGCAATGAGCAGTTCTTC.

The chain links TRBV5-1 to TRBJ2-1; D is unclear. The CDR3 contains 12 residues. Trimming stripped 1 base from V and 5 bases from J, with 4 bases between. Germline V gives CDR1 SGHRS, CDR2 YFSETQ. CDR3 sequence reads: CASSLSDNEQFF. As DNA, the CDR3 is TGCGCCAGCAGCTTGTCCGACAATGAGCAGTTCTTC.

In its sample, this clonotype was seen a few times. This chain connects TRBV27 to TRBJ2-3; D uncertain. CDR1 is MNHEY, CDR2 SMNVEV, per germline (reference sequence). The CDR3 is made up of 15 amino acids. Trimming pared 5 bases from V and 4 bases from J, leaving 16 bases between. CDR3 DNA: TGTGCCAGCAGTAAGCAGATTTTTCTCCCAGATACGCAGTATTTT. Its translation: CASSKQIFLPDTQYF.

The chain links TRBV10-3 to TRBJ1-5; tentative D call: TRBD1 (5 bases). The germline V gene encodes CDR1 ENHRY and CDR2 SYGVKD. This CDR3 has 18 amino acids. V was shortened by 3 bases and J by 4 bases, with 22 bases between the two germline ends. Here the CDR3 reads CAISDSVRSGPLNQPQHF. The CDR3, as DNA: TGTGCCATCAGTGACTCGGTCCGATCGGGACCTTTAAATCAGCCCCAGCATTTT.

This chain uses TRBV6-2 or TRBV6-3 with TRBJ2-1; 9 nucleotides match TRBD2. Per germline, CDR1 MNHEY and CDR2 SVGEGT. The V gene end was trimmed by 0 bases and the J gene end by 2 bases; junction bases not matched to a gene: 11. The CDR3 loop spans 19 amino acids. The CDR3 bases are TGTGCCAGCAGTTACTCGAGGCTAGGACTAGCGTTCCCCTACAATGAGCAGTTCTTC. Protein sequence: CASSYSRLGLAFPYNEQFF.

CDR3 protein: CASSVAGPYNEQFF. The CDR3 coding sequence is TGTGCCAGCAGCGTAGCGGGACCTTACAATGAGCAGTTCTTC. The rearrangement uses TRBV9 and TRBJ2-1; perhaps D is TRBD1 or TRBD2 (5 bases each). Trimming cost V 0 bases and J 4 bases, with 8 bases left between them. Germline-derived CDR1 and CDR2 are SGDLS and YYNGEE. The CDR3 runs to 14 residues.

The gene calls are TRBV11-2 and TRBJ2-5; 8 bases line up with TRBD1. The CDR3 has 15 residues. Germline trimming cut 3 bases from V and 1 base from J; bases unmatched to any gene: 4. Germline V gives CDR1 SGHAT, CDR2 FQNNGV. Here the CDR3 reads CASSLAGGFQETQYF. CDR3 DNA sequence: TGTGCCAGCAGCTTGGCAGGGGGCTTCCAAGAGACCCAGTACTTC.

This clonotype was seen only a few times. The V call is TRBV20-1, the J call TRBJ2-1, with 7 bases lining up with TRBD2. J was trimmed by 4 bases and V by 3 bases; bases with no gene match: 6. CDR1 DFQATT and CDR2 SNEGSKA come from the germline V gene (reference sequence). The CDR3 runs 14 residues. CDR3 sequence (DNA): TGCAGTGCTAGGTTGCCTAGCGGATACAATGAGCAGTTCTTC. This codes for CSARLPSGYNEQFF.

This clonotype was picked up a small number of times. The CDR3 loop is CASTGWTGEQFF. The CDR3 DNA reads TGTGCCAGTACAGGGTGGACGGGTGAGCAGTTCTTC. This chain uses TRBV19 with TRBJ2-1, with a weak D call TRBD1 (5 bases). The CDR3 is made up of 12 amino acids. Germline V gives CDR1 LNHDA, CDR2 SQIVND (reference sequence). V lost 7 bases to trimming and J lost 9 bases, with 13 bases between them.